The 13 T cell receptor beta chains listed next were all sequenced from one sample in a study of T cells in Graves' hyperthyroidism and ophthalmopathy. RNA transcripts served as the template for amplifying TCR beta CDR3 regions. The TCR CDR3 first-round RT-PCR relied on the HTBI primer set. TCRdb reprocessed the multiplex PCR reads via MiXCR and lists one record per CDR3 protein. In the table there are more than 650,000 distinct CDR3 sequences, about 14% of which are singletons. Sequences were obtained from blood. The origin of the receptors is a woman under 30 with Graves' hyperthyroidism.

This clonotype occurred many times. V usage is TRBV18 and J usage is TRBJ2-4; 9 nucleotides agree with TRBD2. J gave up 10 bases and V 0 bases, and 4 bases lay outside the gene matches. Germline V gene sequence: CDR1 KGHSH, CDR2 LQKENI. This CDR3 comprises 14 residues. CDR3 sequence (DNA): TGTGCCAGCTCACCACCTAGCGGGAGCGTTATTCAGTACTTC. It translates to CASSPPSGSVIQYF.

This clonotype was detected only a few times. The chain employs TRBV5-1 and TRBJ1-1; 10 bases are a match to TRBD1. The J segment lost 1 base and the V segment lost 4 bases, leaving 10 bases of the junction unmatched. CDR3 length: 17 residues. Germline CDR1 SGHRS, CDR2 YFSETQ. The CDR3 here is CASSLPGTGVQNTEAFF. The CDR3 bases are TGCGCCAGCAGCCTACCCGGGACAGGGGTCCAGAACACTGAAGCTTTCTTT.

Many counts were recorded for this clonotype. J is TRBJ2-1 and V is TRBV20-1; D could derive from TRBD1 or TRBD2 (5 bases each). With 5 bases removed from V and 5 bases from J, the gap between germline ends came to 22 bases. CDR1 and CDR2 (germline): DFQATT, SNEGSKA (reference sequence). The CDR3 covers 16 residues. In DNA, the CDR3 is TGCAGTGCTTACCGTCGGGTGAGGGGCACGAACAATGAGCAGTTCTTC. This encodes CSAYRRVRGTNNEQFF.

This chain joins TRBV20-1 and TRBJ2-2; D possibly uses TRBD1 or TRBD2 (5 bases each). Germline lookup yields CDR1 DFQATT and CDR2 SNEGSKA (reference sequence). V dropped 3 bases and J dropped 6 bases, with 8 bases sitting between them. The CDR3 sequence is 12 residues long. The CDR3 DNA reads TGCAGTGCTAGTGGGGGTCCCGGGGAGCTGTTTTTT. Protein: CSASGGPGELFF.

This clonotype was detected many times. V gene TRBV12-3 or TRBV12-4 combines with J gene TRBJ1-1; 9 positions match TRBD1. Trimming removed 5 bases from V and 5 bases from J; junction bases left unmatched: 9. This CDR3 region has 15 residues. CDR3 bases: TGTGCCAGCAGTCCACCGGGACAGGGCCTAACTGAAGCTTTCTTT. Protein product: CASSPPGQGLTEAFF.

This clonotype has a count of ten or more. The V gene is TRBV6-1, the J gene TRBJ1-6; D is possibly TRBD1 (5 bases). V lost 11 bases and J lost 9, with 14 bases in between. Germline CDR1 is MNHNS and CDR2 is SASEGT. There are 12 residues in the CDR3. The CDR3 here is CAGGQGGSPLHF. The DNA for the CDR3 is TGTGCCGGCGGGCAGGGAGGTTCACCCCTCCACTTT.

The chain carries TRBV20-1 and TRBJ1-1; D gene uncertain. CDR3 length equals 13 residues. V lost 5 bases, J lost 1 base, and 11 bases lay in between. Per germline, CDR1 DFQATT and CDR2 SNEGSKA (reference sequence). The CDR3 region has the DNA TGCAGTGCTTGTACGAGGGAGAACACTGAAGCTTTCTTT. This codes for CSACTRENTEAFF.

The gene calls are TRBV27 and TRBJ1-1; D perhaps matches TRBD1 (6 bases). This CDR3 has 16 amino acids. V gave up 5 bases and J gave up 1 base, with 17 bases separating them. CDR1 and CDR2 (germline): MNHEY, SMNVEV (reference sequence). CDR3 sequence reads: CASSGWEGQRNTEAFF. CDR3 bases: TGTGCCAGCAGTGGGTGGGAAGGACAGCGGAACACTGAAGCTTTCTTT.

Ten or more counts support this clonotype. V usage is TRBV11-2 and J usage is TRBJ1-6, with a weak D call TRBD1 (5 bases). Germline CDR1 SGHAT, CDR2 FQNNGV. This CDR3 comprises 15 residues. Trimming cost V 2 bases and J 5 bases, with 10 bases left between them. CDR3 DNA sequence: TGTGCCAGCAGCTTACGGGCAGGGAATAATTCACCCCTCCACTTT. Protein: CASSLRAGNNSPLHF.

This clonotype has a handful of counts. This chain uses TRBV27 with TRBJ2-7; possibly TRBD2 for D (6 bases). Germline assignment: CDR1 MNHEY and CDR2 SMNVEV (reference sequence). This CDR3 comprises 14 residues. V was shortened by 5 bases and J by 0 bases, with 11 bases between the two germline ends. CDR3 loop: CASSQPSVSYEQYF. The CDR3 DNA reads TGTGCCAGCAGTCAGCCTAGCGTCTCCTACGAGCAGTACTTC.

The sample holds a few counts of this clonotype. The gene calls are TRBV6-1 and TRBJ2-7; 7 bases line up with TRBD1. Trimming cost V 5 bases and J 2 bases; bases outside gene matches: 3. There are 13 residues in the CDR3. The germline gives CDR1 MNHNS, CDR2 SASEGT. The CDR3 sequence is CASSWGTAYEQYF. The CDR3 region has the DNA TGTGCCAGCAGTTGGGGGACAGCCTACGAGCAGTACTTC.

This clonotype was found many times. This rearrangement joins TRBV27 to TRBJ2-6; weak D call: TRBD1 (5 bases). CDR3 length equals 17 residues. Trimming took off 5 bases at V and 1 base at J, with 15 bases between the two ends. The germline V gene encodes CDR1 MNHEY and CDR2 SMNVEV (reference sequence). The chain's CDR3 is CASSPYPYRSGANVLTF. The DNA of the CDR3 is TGTGCCAGCAGTCCCTACCCTTACAGGTCTGGGGCCAACGTCCTGACTTTC. Full variable domain (rest looked up from reference TRBV27 and TRBJ2-6): EAQVTQNPRYLITVTGKKLTVTCSQNMNHEYMSWYRQDPGLGLRQIYYSMNVEVTDKGDVPEGYKVSRKEKRNFPLILESPSPNQTSLYFCASSPYPYRSGANVLTFGAGSRLTVL.

This clonotype was recorded at least ten times. The J gene is TRBJ1-1, the V gene TRBV20-1, with a possible D match to TRBD1 (6 bases). Germline-derived CDR1 and CDR2 are DFQATT and SNEGSKA (reference sequence). V lost 2 bases, J lost 6 bases, and 16 bases lay in between. The CDR3 loop spans 14 amino acids. CDR3 region: CSARKGQFDPEAFF. CDR3 DNA: TGCAGTGCTAGAAAAGGACAGTTCGACCCTGAAGCTTTCTTT.